This paragraph covers one T cell receptor beta chain sequence. Its antigen is still unknown. It has no much larger one-base neighbor in the sample; base qualities were not kept. To prepare the library, the immunoSEQ multiplex PCR assay was applied. For the multiplex PCR, a mixture combining 60 forward primers for TCR Vbeta segments and 13 reverse primers for TCR Jbeta segments was used. Amplification of the CDR3 region of rearranged TCR beta genes was performed with a multiplex PCR assay on genomic DNA. On the Illumina HiSeq System, the amplified TCR beta libraries were sequenced as 87-base-pair reads. The authors' analysis ran thus. A later analysis tallied 70 million to 100 million unique TCR beta chains across the 550 to 850 repertoires, and approximately 12 million of those chains were shared by two or more donors. A nearest-neighbor algorithm error-corrected the raw reads and collapsed the reads into unique sequences, merging closely related sequences to remove PCR and sequencing errors. V, D and J gene segments were assigned by aligning CDR3 sequences to IMGT reference sequences. For a sequence to be retained, a match of at least six nucleotides was required to both a V gene segment and a J gene segment. Rearrangements were classified as productive when the CDR3 lacked stop codons and remained in frame with V and J, and all other rearrangements were classified as non-productive. Following IMGT convention, CDR3 was defined as the stretch from the second conserved V-encoded cysteine to the conserved J-encoded phenylalanine. The earlier analysis of 587 of the donors excluded sequences that lacked an unambiguous match to a single V gene segment. In an earlier analysis of 587 of the donors, V segments were called functional above 56.7% productive rearrangements and were called segregating when the between-donor standard deviation exceeded 5%. To diagnose cytomegalovirus status from the catalog of TCR beta chain sequences, a statistical classification framework was built. In a later analysis, TCR nucleotide sequences were compared against IMGT/GENE-DB human TR gene sequences so that V and J genes could be assigned. The TCRdist pipeline was used in a later analysis to assign CDR3 sequences and most-parsimonious VDJ recombination scenarios. In a later analysis, every TCR beta chain was defined by the combination of its CDR3 amino acid sequence and its V-gene family, and reads without a unique V-gene family were dropped. In a later analysis, 450 to 600 highly shared, low-generation-probability nucleotide sequences were removed to address suspected cross-contamination and a sequencing artifact. For each public chain, a later analysis derived a clonal expansion index from normalized ranks of inferred template counts within each repertoire. In a later analysis, generation probabilities were computed with a VDJ recombination model fitted to out-of-frame rearrangements, and the resulting probabilities were checked against IGoR. In a later analysis, hypergeometric tests were used to score TCR-TCR, TCR-HLA and TCR-CMV co-occurrence, with a repertoire-size bias correction applied to TCR pairs. In a later analysis, false discovery rates were estimated by permuting HLA or CMV assignments 20 times. In a later analysis, co-occurring TCRs were grouped using DBSCAN, with TCRdist sequence similarity added in when clustering inside HLA-allele-positive subsets. Repertoires with fewer than 30,000 or more than 120,000 public chains, plus five repertoires with anomalous nucleotide sharing, were excluded from co-occurrence clustering. TCRdb provides this immuneACCESS table in a form limited to in-frame rearrangements. Some clones are lacking; in checked studies, under half of them reflect an unresolved V gene, and why the rest are absent is not known. V and J calls and clone size follow that table, whereas D and trimming were derived from the DNA. The sample table records fewer than 150,000 clones; 67% of these occur just once. The ten largest clones add up to about 7.7% of the sample.

These data originate in a study of cytomegalovirus exposure and HLA in healthy donors (dated by TCRdb to about 2017). Turning to the overall study: In an earlier analysis of 587 of the donors, 250 to 350 Gb of sequence data and 120 million or so unique TCR beta sequences from 150 million to 200 million T cells were reported. An early release covering more than 500 HLA-typed donors comprised 250 to 350 gigabases of sequencing data and some 79 million unique TCR sequences. Of the roughly 400 genotyped donors, less than 85% were placed in the genetic ancestry cluster associated with self-reported Caucasian donors. The aim of the study was to test whether cataloging public T cell receptors could identify signatures of past pathogen exposure. The study profiled the T cell repertoires of fewer than 850 subjects by immunosequencing and related them to cytomegalovirus serostatus. Besides the first cohort of 500 to 700 subjects, a separate validation cohort made up of 120 different subjects was used. The study combined high-throughput TCR immunosequencing, statistical association of individual TCRs with disease status, and machine learning to predict cytomegalovirus infection status. A later analysis re-examined previously published TCR beta repertoires from more than 550 donors and added high-resolution HLA genotyping to investigate patterns of TCR occurrence. Rather than using new phenotypic data, the later analysis identified candidate immune exposures from TCR beta sequences and from how often those sequences occurred across donors. An earlier analysis of around 580 of the donors used high-throughput TCR beta sequencing to judge whether each TCR beta V gene segment behaved as functional or pseudogenic. Donor age, sex, ethnicity and CMV serostatus were compiled together with the repertoire data. A later genetic analysis took genome-wide SNP genotypes for about 65% of the 666 donors and used that subset as a discovery cohort. Every repertoire in the discovery cohort had been generated on one and the same sequencing platform. Both class I and class II loci were covered by HLA typing, at four-digit resolution. The number of donors typed differed by locus, with about 620-630 for A, B, C, DRB1 and DQB1, more than 500 for DQA1, approximately 580 for DPA1, and 450 to 480 for DPB1. Four to six DR-DQ haplotypes were handled as single units for association and clustering, since linkage in the cohort was strong. On average, roughly 200,000 unique TCR beta nucleotide sequences were sequenced per donor among about 400 genotyped donors of the cohort, with 15% to 20% of those sequences being non-productive.

The cohort was made up of roughly 670 healthy bone marrow donors. All cohort members were sampled while nominally healthy, although unrecorded immune exposures were likely present. The donor tested CMV seropositive and was one of the 289 seropositive cohort members. A peripheral blood sample was provided by each donor, and peripheral blood mononuclear cells were used for TCR beta sequencing. The Qiagen DNeasy Blood Extraction Kit was used to extract genomic DNA from the blood cell samples. The research as a whole found: HLA typing was unavailable for some donors at each locus, so association tests used only the typed subset. The authors suggested that the approach could potentially be generalized to other disease states and immunological phenotypes. The earlier analysis of nearly 600 of the donors excluded 15 to 20 rarely observed V segments, including chromosome 9 orphons, because counts were too low. In a later analysis, HLA-associated TCR beta chains were found to be more clonally expanded and to have lower generation probabilities than equally common non-associated chains. Linkage disequilibrium might explain the correlated functional status among segregating V segments, but an unknown experimental factor could not be ruled out. Assigning TCR associations to individual alleles was difficult when HLA alleles, especially DR and DQ, strongly co-occurred. While some public TCRs were present in many individuals, most TCR sequences turned up only very rarely across donors. Roughly uniform sequencing depth across donors was assumed in presence/absence analyses, although this assumption may not hold. A further reported finding was that TCR beta sequences accurately predicted the HLA-A and HLA-B alleles for most subjects in the first cohort. V-gene and J-gene trimming of TCR beta chains was associated with a missense DCLRE1C variant in a later genetic analysis, and the association was replicated in an independent cohort. Compared with the approximately 670-donor mean, donors in an Asian-associated ancestry cluster had fewer N-insertions in productive TCRs, according to a later genetic analysis. Only TCR beta chains were sequenced in this cohort, and the absence of alpha or paired-chain data limited detectable features. Specific HLA alleles were associated with roughly 17,000 TCR beta sequences at a false discovery rate of 0.05 in a later analysis. A cluster of highly shared sequence variants was judged likely to represent a technical artifact of the sequencing pipeline. According to a later analysis, most CMV-associated TCR beta chains appeared to be HLA-restricted, and the HLA associations seemed to be driven largely by CMV exposure. The study gave a list of over 150 TCR beta chains associated with cytomegalovirus. Broadly in line with IMGT annotations, most TCR beta V segments showed up in productive rearrangements about 87% or about 30% of the time in an earlier analysis of around 600 of the donors. Several of the top co-occurrence clusters appeared to be linked to parvovirus B19, influenza, CMV and Epstein-Barr virus, according to a later analysis. Three of the identified cytomegalovirus-associated TCR beta chains were confirmed in vitro to be specific for cytomegalovirus antigens. CMV serostatus was the only immune exposure information available for the cohort. A later analysis found that TCR association rates varied across HLA loci, with DRB1 alleles showing the most associated TCRs and HLA-C alleles the fewest. In both the original and validation cohorts, the classifier was reported to diagnose cytomegalovirus status with high specificity and sensitivity.

This clonotype was obtained from a man younger than 35 in good health and CMV-seropositive. What was sequenced was PBMCs.

In nucleotide form, the sequence is TGTGCCAGCAGTTACTCGGTCATGAGGAACACTGAAGCTTTCTTT. Translated, it reads CASSYSVMRNTEAFF. The sequence joins TRBV6-5 to TRBJ1-1; the D gene assignment is ambiguous. The CDR3 goes from the cysteine to the phenylalanine over 15 residues. Just the 45-base CDR3 DNA is kept, in frame starting at base 1. Between the V and J ends, shortened by 0 bases and 1 base respectively, the junction contains 9 bases. Based on the germline V gene, the CDR1 and CDR2 sequences are MNHEY and SVGAGI.